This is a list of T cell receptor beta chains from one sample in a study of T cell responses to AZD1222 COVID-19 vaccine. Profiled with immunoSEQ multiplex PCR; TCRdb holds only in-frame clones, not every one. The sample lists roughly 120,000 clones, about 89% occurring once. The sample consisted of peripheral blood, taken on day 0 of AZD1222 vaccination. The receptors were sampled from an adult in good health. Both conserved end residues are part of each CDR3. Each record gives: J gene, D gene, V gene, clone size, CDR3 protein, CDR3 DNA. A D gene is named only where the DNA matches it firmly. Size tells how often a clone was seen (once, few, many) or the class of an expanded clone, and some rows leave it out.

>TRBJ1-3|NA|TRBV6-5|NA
CASSYGGGLGNTIYF
TGTGCCAGCAGTTACGGCGGGGGGCTTGGAAACACCATATATTTT
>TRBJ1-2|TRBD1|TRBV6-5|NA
CASSYSGTGGYTF
TGTGCCAGCAGTTACTCCGGGACAGGAGGCTACACCTTC
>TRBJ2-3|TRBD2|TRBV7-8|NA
CASSPFGGGAYTQYF
TGTGCCAGCAGCCCCTTCGGCGGGGGGGCATATACGCAGTATTTT
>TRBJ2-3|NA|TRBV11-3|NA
CASSLAPGGGTDTQYF
TGTGCCAGCAGCTTAGCCCCGGGCGGTGGAACAGATACGCAGTATTTT
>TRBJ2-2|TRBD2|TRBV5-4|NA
CASSPQRGGDTGELFF
TGTGCCAGCAGCCCTCAGCGGGGGGGGGACACCGGGGAGCTGTTTTTT
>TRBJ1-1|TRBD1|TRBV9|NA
CASRSRDSYTEAFF
TGTGCCAGCAGGTCTCGGGACAGCTACACTGAAGCTTTCTTT
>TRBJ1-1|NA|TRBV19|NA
CASREDGGSTEAFF
TGTGCCAGTAGGGAGGACGGGGGTAGCACTGAAGCTTTCTTT
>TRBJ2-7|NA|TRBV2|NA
CASYRDGAYEQYF
TGTGCCAGCTACCGGGACGGAGCCTACGAGCAGTACTTC
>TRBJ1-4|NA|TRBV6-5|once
CASSYTGVSGEKLFF
TGTGCCAGCAGTTACACAGGTGTTAGTGGTGAAAAACTGTTTTTT
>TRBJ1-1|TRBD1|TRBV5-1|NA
CASSLEQGALGEAFF
TGCGCCAGCAGCTTGGAACAGGGGGCCTTAGGTGAAGCTTTCTTT
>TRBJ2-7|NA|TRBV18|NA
CASSPLASISYEQYF
TGTGCCAGCTCACCACTAGCGTCAATCTCCTACGAGCAGTACTTC
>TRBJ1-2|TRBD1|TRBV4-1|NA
CASSPIWDRNNYGYTF
TGCGCCAGCAGCCCGATTTGGGACAGAAATAACTATGGCTACACCTTC
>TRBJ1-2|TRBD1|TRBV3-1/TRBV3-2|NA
CASSQDRGQYYGYTF
TGTGCCAGCAGCCAAGACAGGGGGCAATACTATGGCTACACCTTC
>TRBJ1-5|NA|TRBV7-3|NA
CASSSMGQPQHF
TGTGCCAGCAGCTCGATGGGTCAGCCCCAGCATTTT
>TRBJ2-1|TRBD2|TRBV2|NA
CASSDLGLGSGGISYNEQFF
TGTGCCAGCAGTGATTTGGGGTTGGGCAGCGGGGGTATCTCCTACAATGAGCAGTTCTTC
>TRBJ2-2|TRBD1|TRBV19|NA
CASSIDPQTGGWTGELFF
TGTGCCAGTAGTATAGATCCTCAGACAGGGGGCTGGACCGGGGAGCTGTTTTTT
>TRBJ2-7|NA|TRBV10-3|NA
CAISAPGSRNEQYF
TGTGCCATCAGTGCCCCAGGGTCGCGGAACGAGCAGTACTTC
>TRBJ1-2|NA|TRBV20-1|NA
CSASGGNYGYTF
TGCAGTGCCAGTGGGGGGAACTATGGCTACACCTTC
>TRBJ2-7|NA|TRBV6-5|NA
CASSYQGLVLEQYF
TGTGCCAGCAGTTACCAGGGGCTCGTACTTGAGCAGTACTTC
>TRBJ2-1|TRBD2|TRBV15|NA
CATSRDSGTSNEQFF
TGTGCCACCAGCAGAGATTCCGGGACTAGCAATGAGCAGTTCTTC
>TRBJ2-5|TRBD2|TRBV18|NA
CASRLAGMLETQYF
TGTGCCAGCCGACTAGCGGGGATGTTGGAGACCCAGTACTTC
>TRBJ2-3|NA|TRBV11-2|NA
CASSPEDADTQYF
TGTGCCAGCAGCCCAGAGGACGCAGATACGCAGTATTTT
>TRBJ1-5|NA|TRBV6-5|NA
CASSSLSPQISPQHF
TGTGCCAGCAGTTCCCTAAGCCCCCAAATCAGCCCCCAGCATTTT